Listed below are T cell receptor beta chains from one sample, sequenced in a study of blood T cells in healthy people across ages. TCRdb itself ran the 5' RACE reads through MiXCR, one entry per CDR3 protein. The sample comprises fewer than 900,000 distinct CDR3 sequences, 35% to 40% of which are singletons, and over 10% rests with the top ten. Sequenced sample: blood. The receptors here all came from a man aged 18 to 29 in good health. Both conserved end residues are trimmed from each CDR3.

V	J	CDR3
TRBV13	TRBJ2-7	ASSPGAGDYLSYEQY
TRBV2	TRBJ2-7	ASSELYSSGEQY
TRBV18	TRBJ2-7	ASSPRAGDGDEQY
TRBV2	TRBJ2-3	ASSGILAGDADTQY
TRBV20-1	TRBJ2-3	SARVDHDPSTDTQY
TRBV4-3	TRBJ1-2	VSSQDAIQVRVHGYT
TRBV3-1	TRBJ2-2	ASSHDTGIFLSGELF
TRBV4-3	TRBJ2-1	ASSLRLNNEQF
TRBV9	TRBJ2-3	ASSVFRDTAPDTRY
TRBV6-1	TRBJ1-5	ASTPGTGGPTSNQPQH
TRBV10-3	TRBJ2-1	AISESEWGSYEQF
TRBV27	TRBJ2-1	ASNTGAVSYNEQF
TRBV7-9	TRBJ2-1	ASSPGTSGVSYNEQF
TRBV3-1	TRBJ2-5	ASSQGKGRETQY
TRBV12-3/TRBV12-4	TRBJ1-5	ASSLGGEGLQPQH
TRBV7-8	-	ASSFLDRGEQY
TRBV20-1	TRBJ2-3	SARDGSSFLTDTQY
TRBV6-2/TRBV6-3	TRBJ1-5	ASSYGNGNQPQH
TRBV28	TRBJ1-2	ASSPPGGGTGSYGYT
TRBV12-3/TRBV12-4	TRBJ2-1	ASSRTSGGANEQF
TRBV14	TRBJ1-2	ASSQARGYGYT
TRBV3-1	TRBJ2-1	ASSRGAGTLRNEQF
TRBV20-1	TRBJ2-5	SALPRGETQY
TRBV29-1	TRBJ1-2	SVEDREEGGYT
TRBV4-2	TRBJ2-7	ASSPQFGSYEQY
TRBV6-6	-	ASSYDADNRDEQY
TRBV13	TRBJ1-1	ASSLRPGGSYTEAF
TRBV12-3/TRBV12-4	TRBJ1-2	ASSPSAPGRYGYT
TRBV27	TRBJ2-7	ASGLASISYEQY
TRBV4-3	TRBJ1-1	ASSQERGHRTEAF
TRBV6-2/TRBV6-3	TRBJ1-2	ASSRTAPRHGYT
TRBV29-1	TRBJ1-1	SVRQGGGTEAF
TRBV6-6	TRBJ2-1	ASSSPGTGSHNEQF
TRBV5-1	TRBJ2-1	ASTLQGDEQF
TRBV20-1	TRBJ1-2	SAKTGGAEGYT
TRBV20-1	TRBJ1-6	SGRQGNSPLH
TRBV14	TRBJ2-3	ASSLWTSGDTQY
TRBV4-3	TRBJ1-4	ASSQAKTGTNEKLF
TRBV7-2	TRBJ2-3	ASRGMTDTQY
TRBV20-1	TRBJ2-3	SAPANGASGTDTQY
TRBV12-3/TRBV12-4	TRBJ2-3	ASSLMVYGADTQY
TRBV4-3	TRBJ2-2	ASSQELTGELF
TRBV5-1	TRBJ1-5	ASSWTGLGNQPQH
TRBV12-3/TRBV12-4	TRBJ2-3	TSSVGPGDTQY
TRBV12-3/TRBV12-4	TRBJ1-2	ASSPTGTTGGYT
TRBV11-2	TRBJ2-3	ASSSGTRHGTQY
TRBV6-6	TRBJ2-5	ASRRGGTQETQY
TRBV10-3	TRBJ2-2	ATRGQVNAGELF
TRBV7-2	TRBJ2-3	ASSASSGGPDTQY
TRBV27	TRBJ2-5	ASSSGPTQETQY
TRBV12-3/TRBV12-4	TRBJ1-1	ASSLAGGATEAF
TRBV20-1	TRBJ2-7	SARATHSYEQY
TRBV4-3	TRBJ2-1	AGSRTGAAYNEQF
TRBV10-3	TRBJ1-5	AISDGTGKANQPQH
TRBV10-3	TRBJ1-6	AISDQWSPLH
TRBV15	TRBJ1-1	ATAAEPGGRVTEAF
TRBV5-1	TRBJ2-1	ATGASGGYNEQF
TRBV11-2	TRBJ2-7	ASSLEMGQNSYEQY
TRBV6-1	TRBJ1-1	ASSAGGLRNTEAF